This is a list of T cell receptor beta chains from one sample in a study of T cells in Graves' hyperthyroidism and ophthalmopathy. TCRdb reanalysed the multiplex PCR reads using MiXCR and keeps one entry per CDR3 protein. The table includes hundreds of thousands of distinct CDR3 sequences, over 15% detected once. Sequencing was performed on blood. The source of these receptors is a woman between 18 and 29 years old with Graves' hyperthyroidism. The CDR3 runs from the conserved cysteine through the conserved F or W. Fields, in order: clone size, J gene, V gene, D gene, CDR3 DNA, CDR3 protein. The D gene is left open where the match is weak. Clone size is shown for a subset of rows, as once, few, many or a class of expanded clone.

few | TRBJ2-1 | TRBV20-1 | TRBD2 | TGCAGTGCTAGAACCGGGACTAGTAATGAGCAGTTCTTC | CSARTGTSNEQFF
many | TRBJ1-5 | TRBV5-1 | - | TGCGCCAGCAGCCCGGGGGCAGGTGGGCAGCCCCAGCATTTT | CASSPGAGGQPQHF
many | TRBJ2-4 | TRBV12-3/TRBV12-4 | TRBD1 | TGTGCCAGCAGCCGGGGACAGGGAAACATTCAGTACTTC | CASSRGQGNIQYF
few | TRBJ1-3 | TRBV11-2 | TRBD1 | TGTGCCAGCAGGGGACAGGGAGGTGGAAACACCATATATTTT | CASRGQGGGNTIYF
few | TRBJ2-4 | TRBV29-1 | TRBD1 | TGCAGCGTTGAAGTGAGACAGGGGGGGAACATTCAGTACTTC | CSVEVRQGGNIQYF
few | TRBJ2-1 | TRBV7-9 | - | TGTGCCAGCAGCTTAGCGTACGGTGAGCAGTTCTTC | CASSLAYGEQFF
many | TRBJ2-7 | TRBV20-1 | TRBD1 | TGCAGTGCTAGAGCCGACAGGGGGGAAGGGCAGTACTTC | CSARADRGEGQYF
few | TRBJ1-2 | TRBV7-9 | - | TGTGCCAGCAGCACGCCGGGGGGGGCCTATGGCTACACCTTC | CASSTPGGAYGYTF
many | TRBJ1-2 | TRBV3-1 | TRBD1 | TGTGCCAGCAGCCTTTCGACAGGGGTAAACTATGGCTACACCTTC | CASSLSTGVNYGYTF
- | TRBJ2-2 | TRBV6-2/TRBV6-3 | - | TGTGCCAGCAGTCAACCGGGCTCAACCGGGGAGCTGTTTTTT | CASSQPGSTGELFF
- | TRBJ2-2 | TRBV7-3 | TRBD1 | TGTGCCAGCAGCTTAAATCAGGTCGAAGGCAGGGGGCGAACCGGGGAGCTGTTTTTT | CASSLNQVEGRGRTGELFF
few | TRBJ1-3 | TRBV6-1 | TRBD1 | TGTGCCAGCACCCCAGGGGGATTCACTGGAAACACCATATATTTT | CASTPGGFTGNTIYF
many | TRBJ1-2 | TRBV24-1 | - | TGTGCCACCAGTGATCAAACAGTTTACTATGGCTACACCTTC | CATSDQTVYYGYTF